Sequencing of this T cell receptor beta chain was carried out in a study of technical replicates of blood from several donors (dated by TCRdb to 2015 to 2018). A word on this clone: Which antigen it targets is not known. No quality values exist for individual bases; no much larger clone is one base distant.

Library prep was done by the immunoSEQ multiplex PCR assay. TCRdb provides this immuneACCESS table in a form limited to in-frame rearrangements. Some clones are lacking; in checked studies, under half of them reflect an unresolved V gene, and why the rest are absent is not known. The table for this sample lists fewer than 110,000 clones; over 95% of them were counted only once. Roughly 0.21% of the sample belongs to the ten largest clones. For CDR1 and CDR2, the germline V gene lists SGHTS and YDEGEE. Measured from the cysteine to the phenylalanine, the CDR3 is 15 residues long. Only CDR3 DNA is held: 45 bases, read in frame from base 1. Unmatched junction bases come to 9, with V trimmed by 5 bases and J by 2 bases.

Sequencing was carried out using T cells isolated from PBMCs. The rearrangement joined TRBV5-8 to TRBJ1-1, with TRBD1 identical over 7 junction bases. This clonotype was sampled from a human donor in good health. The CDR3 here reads CASSSGAGGNTEAFF. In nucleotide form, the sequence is TGTGCCAGCAGTTCTGGGGCAGGGGGTAACACTGAAGCTTTCTTT.